Sequencing of this T cell receptor (beta chain) was carried out in a study of blood T cells in healthy people across ages. Comment on this clonotype: A read error may produce the germline difference seen at one junction end.

Primers used in a second PCR of roughly 6 to 11 cycles were a sample-barcoded 5' primer and a J-beta primer mix. TCRdb re-derived calls from the 5' RACE reads in MiXCR, one entry per CDR3 protein. Of some 880,000 distinct CDR3 sequences listed, about 34% are singletons. This CDR3 region has 19 residues. Germline lookup yields CDR1 LGHNT and CDR2 FRNRAP. The sample comprised blood. This clonotype was obtained from a man aged 18 to 30 in good health. V gene TRBV12-5 combines with J gene TRBJ1-5; 10 bases align to TRBD1. CDR3 residues: CASGLVTGTGDYSSQPQHF. The CDR3 bases are TGTGCTAGTGGTTTGGTTACCGGGACAGGGGACTATAGCAGTCAGCCCCAGCATTTT.